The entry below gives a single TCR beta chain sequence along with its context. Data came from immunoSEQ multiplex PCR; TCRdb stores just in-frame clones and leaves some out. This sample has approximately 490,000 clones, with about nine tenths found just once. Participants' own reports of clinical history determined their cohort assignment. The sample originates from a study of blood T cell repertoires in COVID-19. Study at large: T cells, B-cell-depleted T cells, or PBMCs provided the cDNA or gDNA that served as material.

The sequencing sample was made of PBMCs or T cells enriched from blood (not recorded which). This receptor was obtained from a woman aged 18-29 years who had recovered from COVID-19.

Here the CDR3 reads CASSPVPGQGRKQYF. DNA for the CDR3: TGTGCCAGCAGTCCCGTACCGGGACAGGGTAGAAAGCAGTACTTC. This rearrangement joins TRBV27 to TRBJ2-7; 9 positions agree with TRBD1. The J segment lost 8 bases and the V segment lost 5 bases, leaving 13 bases of the junction unmatched. Germline CDR1 and CDR2: MNHEY and SMNVEV (reference sequence). This CDR3 has 15 residues.